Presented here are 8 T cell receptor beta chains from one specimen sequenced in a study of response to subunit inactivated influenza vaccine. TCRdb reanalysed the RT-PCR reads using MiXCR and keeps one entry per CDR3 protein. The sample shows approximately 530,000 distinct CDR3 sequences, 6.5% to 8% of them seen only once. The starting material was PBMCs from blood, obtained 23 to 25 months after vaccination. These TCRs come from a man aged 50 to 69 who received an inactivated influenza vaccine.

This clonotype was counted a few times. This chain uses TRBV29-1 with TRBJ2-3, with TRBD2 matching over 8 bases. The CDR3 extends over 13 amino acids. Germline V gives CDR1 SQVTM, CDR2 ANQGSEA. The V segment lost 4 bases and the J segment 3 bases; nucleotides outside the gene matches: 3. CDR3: CSVVSGKTDTQYF. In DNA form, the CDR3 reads TGCAGCGTTGTTAGCGGGAAAACAGATACGCAGTATTTT.

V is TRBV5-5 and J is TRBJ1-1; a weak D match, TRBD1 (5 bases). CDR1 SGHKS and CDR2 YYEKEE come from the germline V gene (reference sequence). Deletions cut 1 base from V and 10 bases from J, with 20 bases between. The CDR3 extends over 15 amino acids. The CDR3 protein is CASSLIDSLSEGAFF. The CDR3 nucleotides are TGTGCCAGCAGCTTGATCGACAGCCTCTCGGAAGGAGCTTTCTTT. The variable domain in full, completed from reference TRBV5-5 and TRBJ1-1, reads DAGVTQSPTHLIKTRGQQVTLRCSPISGHKSVSWYQQVLGQGPQFIFQYYEKEERGRGNFPDRFSARQFPNYSSELNVNALLLGDSALYLCASSLIDSLSEGAFFGQGTRLTVV.

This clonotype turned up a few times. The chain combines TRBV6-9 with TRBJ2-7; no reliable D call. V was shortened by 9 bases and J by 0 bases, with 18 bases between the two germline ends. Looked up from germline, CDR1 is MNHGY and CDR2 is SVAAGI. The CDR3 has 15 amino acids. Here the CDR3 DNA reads TGTGCCAGTGGTAACGAGACTGAGCCCTCCTACGAGCAGTACTTC. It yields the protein CASGNETEPSYEQYF.

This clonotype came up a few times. The CDR3 protein is CASSSEAGQSYEQYF. CDR3 sequence (DNA): TGTGCCAGCAGCTCCGAAGCGGGACAGTCCTACGAGCAGTACTTC. The J gene is TRBJ2-7, the V gene TRBV7-8; D is tentatively TRBD1 or TRBD2 (7 bases each). Germline values: CDR1 SGHVS, CDR2 FQNEAQ. V was trimmed by 4 bases and J by 1 base, leaving 14 bases between them. The CDR3 totals 15 residues.

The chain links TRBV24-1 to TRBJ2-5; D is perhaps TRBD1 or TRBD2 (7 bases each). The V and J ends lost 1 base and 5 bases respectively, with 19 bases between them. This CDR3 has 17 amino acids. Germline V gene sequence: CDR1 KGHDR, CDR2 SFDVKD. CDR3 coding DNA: TGTGCCACCAGTGATTTAGGGGCAGGGGGGGCACGGGAGACCCAGTACTTC. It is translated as CATSDLGAGGARETQYF.

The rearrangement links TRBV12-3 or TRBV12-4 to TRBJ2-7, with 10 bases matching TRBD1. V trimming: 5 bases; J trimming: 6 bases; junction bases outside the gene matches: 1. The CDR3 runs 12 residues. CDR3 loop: CASSRTGGEQYF. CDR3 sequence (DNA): TGTGCCAGCAGTCGGACAGGGGGCGAGCAGTACTTC.

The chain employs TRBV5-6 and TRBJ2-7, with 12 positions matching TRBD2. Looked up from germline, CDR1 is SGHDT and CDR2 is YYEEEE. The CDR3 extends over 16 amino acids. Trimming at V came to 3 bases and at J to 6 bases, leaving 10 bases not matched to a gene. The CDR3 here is CASSYPTSGSGFEQYF. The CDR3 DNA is TGTGCCAGCAGCTACCCGACTAGCGGGAGTGGCTTCGAGCAGTACTTC.

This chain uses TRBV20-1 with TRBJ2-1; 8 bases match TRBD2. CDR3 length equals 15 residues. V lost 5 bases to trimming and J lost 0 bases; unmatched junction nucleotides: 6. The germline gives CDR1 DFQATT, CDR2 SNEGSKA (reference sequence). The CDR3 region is CSAERTSSSYNEQFF. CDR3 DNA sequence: TGCAGTGCTGAACGGACTAGCAGCTCCTACAATGAGCAGTTCTTC.